The present T cell receptor (beta chain) was sequenced within a study of cytomegalovirus exposure and HLA in healthy donors. PCR primers comprised 60 Vbeta and 13 Jbeta primers. Clones were sequenced by immunoSEQ multiplex PCR, and TCRdb holds only the in-frame ones, with some missing. Of fewer than 150,000 clones in the sample, just under 80% were seen once. This CDR3 region has 16 residues. From germline, CDR1 is SGHRS and CDR2 YFSETQ. Trimming stripped 1 base from V and 2 bases from J, with 12 bases between. The clonotype was recovered from a man between 25 and 39 years old in good health. The V and J genes are TRBV5-1 and TRBJ2-2; tentatively, D is TRBD2 (6 bases). Sequencing used PBMCs. The CDR3 spells CASSLYASDNTGELFF. CDR3 bases: TGCGCCAGCAGCTTGTATGCTAGCGATAACACCGGGGAGCTGTTTTTT.